The 23 T cell receptor beta chains below all came from one sample that was sequenced in a study of CD8+ T cells in alopecia areata (dated by TCRdb to 2017 to 2018). Cells from mouse cutaneous lymph nodes were pooled, stained for CD4, CD8alpha, NKG2D, NKG2ACE and other markers, and then sorted on a BD Influx. Libraries came from the immunoSEQ multiplex PCR assay. RNA was extracted from all samples and reverse transcribed into cDNA, which served as template for TCR sequencing. TCRdb took over this immuneACCESS table, retaining in-frame rearrangements with V and J assigned. Such tables are incomplete; in checked studies, under half of the missing clones stem from an unresolved V gene, and the remainder is unexplained. The sample records around 300,000 clones, none occurring a single time. Clones ranked in the top ten supply 0.9% to 1.5% of the sample. What was sequenced was CD4+ T cells sorted from a lymph node. Every receptor here comes from a C3H/HeJ mouse with alopecia areata. The MHC haplotype found in this strain is H2-k.

This clone came up a few times. The germline and genes are mouse ones. Sequencing ends 4 residues short of the CDR3 end; the germline J gene provides the rest. Other DNA sequences in the same sample also yield this CDR3. The rearrangement uses TRBV5 and TRBJ2-1, with 10 bases aligning to TRBD1. The CDR3 runs 14 residues. Germline assignment: CDR1 LGHNA and CDR2 YNLKQL (reference sequence). This chain's CDR3 is CASSQETGGAEQFF. The DNA read from the CDR3 is TGTGCCAGCAGCCAAGAGACAGGGGGCGCT.

For this clone: The gene names given are mouse names. The read finishes 4 residues shy of the CDR3 end, and the germline J gene is used to complete it. In the same sample, other DNA sequences code for this CDR3. This rearrangement joins TRBV13-1 to TRBJ2-4; a weak D match, TRBD2 (7 bases). CDR3 size: 13 residues. V was cut by 3 bases and J by 2 bases, with 7 bases left in between. In germline, CDR1 is NSHNY, CDR2 SYGAGN. Partial CDR3 DNA: TGTGCCAGCAGTGGGGGGGCTCAAAAC. It specifies CASSGGAQN. The full CDR3 protein is CASSGGAQNTLYF.

This clone was seen a few times. The genes are named according to mouse. The CDR3 end falls 4 residues outside the read, so it is completed with the germline J gene. The chain links TRBV13-1 to TRBJ2-1; D is unclear. Germline values: CDR1 NSHNY, CDR2 SYGAGN. There are 14 residues in the CDR3. Trimming took off 1 base at V and 1 base at J, with 6 bases between the two ends. The chain's CDR3 is CASSDNNNYAEQFF. Partial CDR3 DNA: TGTGCCAGCAGTGATAACAACAACTATGCT.

For this clone: Gene names refer to mouse genes. The CDR3 goes on 4 residues after the read ends, and that part is filled in from the germline J gene. The gene calls are TRBV2 and TRBJ2-2; a weak D match, TRBD1 (6 bases). CDR3 length equals 16 residues. The V gene's germline CDR1 is LGHNA and CDR2 YSYQKL. Trimming cost V 4 bases and J 1 base, with 13 bases left between them. The sequenced part of the CDR3 DNA is TGTGCCAGCAGCCCACGGGAGGGGGTAAACACCGGG. Protein: CASSPREGVNTG. The full CDR3 protein is CASSPREGVNTGQLYF. Looking up the rest from reference TRBV2 and TRBJ2-2 gives the full variable domain: DPKIIQKPKYLVAVTGSEKILICEQYLGHNAMYWYRQSAKKPLEFMFSYSYQKLMDNQTASSRFQPQSSKKNHLDLQITALKPDDSATYFCASSPREGVNTGQLYFGEGSKLTVL.

Notes on this clone: Genes here carry mouse names. Sequencing ends 4 residues short of the CDR3 end; the germline J gene provides the rest. This rearrangement joins TRBV13-2 to TRBJ2-1, with 9 bases matching TRBD1. Losses at the gene ends were 3 bases for V and 4 bases for J; bases not matched to a gene: 2. CDR1 NNHNN and CDR2 SYGAGS come from the germline V gene (reference sequence). The CDR3 totals 14 residues. The covered CDR3 bases are TGTGCCAGCGGTGTTGGACAGGGGTATGCT. Translated: CASGVGQGYA. The full CDR3 is CASGVGQGYAEQFF.

This clone showed up just a few times. Gene names are mouse gene names. Read data end 3 residues before the CDR3 end; the end is taken from the germline J gene. Distinct nucleotide sequences in the sample also encode this CDR3. The chain has TRBV1 and TRBJ1-6; D is perhaps TRBD1 (5 bases). TRBJ1-6 is reported as an ORF; its role is uncertain. Trimming removed 3 bases from V and 5 bases from J, with 8 bases in between. The CDR3 consists of 14 residues. Germline-derived CDR1 and CDR2 are NSQYPW and LRSPGD (reference sequence). CDR3 region: CTCSAAGNNSPLYF. The CDR3 bases that were read are TGCACCTGCAGTGCCGCAGGGAATAATTCGCCC.

This clone came up a few times. The gene symbols are mouse symbols. The sequenced fragment ends 4 residues before the CDR3 boundary, so the rest is inferred from the germline J gene. The chain links TRBV17 to TRBJ2-2, with 9 bases that match TRBD2. The J segment lost 1 base and the V segment lost 0 bases, leaving 3 bases of the junction unmatched. Germline V gives CDR1 MNHDT, CDR2 YYDKIL. The CDR3 is 17 amino acids. The CDR3 here is CASSREGTGLNTGQLYF. The covered CDR3 bases are TGTGCTAGCAGTAGAGAGGGGACTGGGCTAAACACCGGG.

This clone was counted only a few times. Gene names refer to mouse genes. This sample includes further DNA sequences coding for the same CDR3. Partial CDR3 DNA: TGTGCCAGCAGTCGGACTGGGGGGGCCTCCTAT. This translates into CASSRTGGASY. The entire CDR3 reads CASSRTGGASYEQYF. The V and J genes are TRBV19 and TRBJ2-7; TRBD2 matches 13 bases. The read ends 4 residues early relative to the CDR3; the germline J gene fills the gap. CDR3 length: 15 residues. Germline V gene data show CDR1 as FNHDT and CDR2 as SITEND (reference sequence). Trimming took 4 bases from V and 0 from J; bases not matched to a gene: 1.

This clone was picked up a small number of times. Gene names are the mouse ones. The read gets to within 4 residues of the CDR3 end, and the germline J gene fills in the rest. The rearrangement links TRBV1 to TRBJ2-5; TRBD2 is a possible D gene (5 bases). Germline CDR1 and CDR2: NSQYPW and LRSPGD (reference sequence). This CDR3 is 14 amino acids long. The ends were cut back, 2 bases at V and 1 base at J, with 7 bases in the middle. CDR3 sequence: CTCSASGYQDTQYF. CDR3 DNA (partial): TGCACCTGCAGTGCATCTGGGTACCAAGAC. Drawing the rest from reference TRBV1 and TRBJ2-5, the complete variable domain is VTLLEQNPRWRLVPRGQAVNLRCILKNSQYPWMSWYQQDLQKQLQWLFTLRSPGDKEVKSLPGADYLATRVTDTELRLQVANMSQGRTLYCTCSASGYQDTQYFGPGTRLLVL.

Regarding this clone: The listed genes are named as in mouse. The observed sequence ends 4 residues before the CDR3 terminus, with the missing tail filled in from the germline J gene. The chain is built from TRBV5 and TRBJ2-5; D is uncertain. The CDR3 is 13 residues long. The V end lost 6 bases, the J end lost 0 bases, and 7 bases lay between the germline ends. Germline V CDR1 and CDR2: LGHNA, YNLKQL (reference sequence). The CDR3 here is CASSLFNQDTQYF. CDR3 DNA (partial): TGTGCCAGCAGTCTGTTTAACCAAGAC.

This clone was picked up a small number of times. Gene names refer to mouse genes. The read comes to an end 3 residues before the CDR3 does, leaving the germline J gene to fill in the end. Additional DNA sequences in this sample encode the identical CDR3. This sequence joins TRBV19 and TRBJ1-6, with 9 bases aligning to TRBD1. TRBJ1-6 carries the ORF label, with uncertain function. The CDR3 runs 15 residues. The junction had 3 bases not matched to a gene; V was cut back by 4 bases and J by 4 bases. Per germline, CDR1 FNHDT and CDR2 SITEND (reference sequence). The CDR3 reads CASSPGQGYNSPLYF. CDR3 DNA (partial): TGTGCCAGCAGTCCCGGACAGGGGTATAATTCGCCC.

A few counts support this clone. Germline and genes here are mouse. Read sequence stops 4 residues before the CDR3 end, and the germline J gene provides the missing end. The chain carries TRBV19 and TRBJ2-4; the match to TRBD2 covers 8 bases. The length of the CDR3 is 14 residues. Germline loops: CDR1 FNHDT, CDR2 SITEND (reference sequence). V shed 6 bases and J 1 base; nucleotides not matched to a gene: 4. The CDR3 bases that were read are TGTGCCAGCACCTCGGGACTGGGTCAAAAC. As protein: CASTSGLGQN. The CDR3 in its entirety is CASTSGLGQNTLYF. Complete variable domain (other parts from reference TRBV19 and TRBJ2-4): GGIITQTPKFLIGQEGQKLTLKCQQNFNHDTMYWYRQDSGKGLRLIYYSITENDLQKGDLSEGYDASREKKSSFSLTVTSAQKNEMAVFLCASTSGLGQNTLYFGAGTRLSVL.

In regard to this clone: Genes here carry mouse names. The read ends 4 residues shy of where the CDR3 ends; the end is completed using the germline J gene. The chain carries TRBV13-1 and TRBJ1-1; 8 positions match TRBD1. Germline V gene sequence: CDR1 NSHNY, CDR2 SYGAGN. The J segment lost 0 bases and the V segment lost 5 bases, leaving 6 bases of the junction unmatched. The CDR3 has 15 amino acids. The CDR3 reads CASSYRGIANTEVFF. The CDR3 bases that were read are TGTGCCAGCAGCTACAGGGGGATTGCAAACACA.

The table lists this clone with a few counts. Here the gene names and germline are mouse. The read finishes 3 residues shy of the CDR3 end, and the germline J gene is used to complete it. The V and J genes are TRBV31 and TRBJ1-6; D might be TRBD1 (6 bases). TRBJ1-6 belongs to the ORF category, with a function that is uncertain. The CDR3 totals 16 residues. The ends were cut back, 3 bases at V and 0 bases at J, with 12 bases in the middle. Germline V gene data show CDR1 as GKSSPN and CDR2 as SITVG. The DNA read from the CDR3 is TGTGCCTGGAGCCTCCGGGACACTTCCTATAATTCGCCC. Its translation is CAWSLRDTSYNSP. The CDR3 as a whole reads CAWSLRDTSYNSPLYF.

In this sample, this clone turned up a few times. Mouse gene names and germline throughout. With the read ending 4 residues before the CDR3 end, the germline J gene is used to fill in that end. The V call is TRBV13-3, the J call TRBJ1-1, with TRBD1 identical over 7 bases. Germline assignment: CDR1 NNHDY and CDR2 SYVADS. V dropped 3 bases and J dropped 0; count of bases not matched to a gene: 5. The CDR3 is 15 residues long. The CDR3: CASSVDRPANTEVFF. The CDR3 bases that were read are TGTGCCAGCAGTGTGGACAGGCCTGCAAACACA.

As regards this clone: The germline and genes are mouse ones. The read falls 4 residues short of the CDR3 end, and the missing part is taken from the germline J gene. V is TRBV19 and J is TRBJ2-1, with TRBD2 matching over 10 bases. After removal of 6 bases from V and 6 bases from J, the junction contained 6 bases not matched to a gene. CDR3 length: 14 residues. Germline V gives CDR1 FNHDT, CDR2 SITEND (reference sequence). This chain's CDR3 is CASMAGGALAEQFF. Incomplete CDR3 DNA: TGTGCCAGCATGGCTGGGGGGGCGCTTGCT.

This clone has only a few counts. Gene names and germline match the mouse. The read comes to an end 4 residues before the CDR3 does, leaving the germline J gene to fill in the end. The V gene is TRBV1, the J gene TRBJ2-4; D may be TRBD2 (6 bases). Germline V CDR1 and CDR2: NSQYPW, LRSPGD (reference sequence). This CDR3 comprises 12 residues. The sequenced CDR3 bases are TGCACCTGCAGTGCGGGACTTAAC. Its protein is CTCSAGLN. Given in full, the CDR3 is CTCSAGLNTLYF.

This clone was detected a few times. Mouse germline and gene names are used. The CDR3 bases that were read are TGTGCCAGCTCTCTCGCTGGGGGGGCTGCAGAA. As protein: CASSLAGGAAE. The whole CDR3 sequence is CASSLAGGAAETLYF. The chain recombines TRBV12-1 with TRBJ2-3; TRBD2 agrees at 10 bases. The read gets to within 4 residues of the CDR3 end, and the germline J gene fills in the rest. The CDR3 spans 15 residues. Germline CDR1 reads SGHSN; CDR2 reads HYEKVE. The J segment lost 2 bases and the V segment lost 0 bases, leaving 1 base of the junction unmatched. Filled out from reference TRBV12-1 and TRBJ2-3, the complete variable domain reads DSGVVQSPRHIIKEKGGRSVLTCIPISGHSNVVWYQQTLGKELKFLIQHYEKVERDKGFLPSRFSVQQFDDYHSEMNMSALELEDSAMYFCASSLAGGAAETLYFGSGTRLTVL.

Concerning this clone: Genes here carry mouse names. With the read ending 4 residues before the CDR3 end, the germline J gene is used to fill in that end. The chain combines TRBV1 with TRBJ2-1, with 12 positions matching TRBD1. The CDR3 totals 15 residues. Per germline, CDR1 NSQYPW and CDR2 LRSPGD (reference sequence). The V segment lost 4 bases and the J segment 6 bases; nucleotides outside the gene matches: 4. CDR3 loop: CTCSGDRGHSAEQFF. CDR3 DNA, as far as it was read: TGCACCTGCAGTGGGGACAGGGGGCACTCTGCT. Using reference TRBV1 and TRBJ2-1 for the parts outside the CDR3, the full variable domain is VTLLEQNPRWRLVPRGQAVNLRCILKNSQYPWMSWYQQDLQKQLQWLFTLRSPGDKEVKSLPGADYLATRVTDTELRLQVANMSQGRTLYCTCSGDRGHSAEQFFGPGTRLTVL.

Only a few counts were recorded for this clone. Gene and germline names: mouse. The CDR3 end is not reached by the read, which stops 4 residues before it; the germline J gene fills it in. Other nucleotide sequences in the sample specify the same CDR3. The rearrangement links TRBV19 to TRBJ2-7; 8 bases agree with TRBD1. The germline V gene encodes CDR1 FNHDT and CDR2 SITEND (reference sequence). The CDR3 length is 14 residues. The CDR3 DNA, read in part, is TGTGCCAGCAGTATTAGGACAGGGACATAT. This encodes CASSIRTGTY. The whole CDR3 sequence reads CASSIRTGTYEQYF. Supplemented by reference TRBV19 and TRBJ2-7, the full variable domain reads GGIITQTPKFLIGQEGQKLTLKCQQNFNHDTMYWYRQDSGKGLRLIYYSITENDLQKGDLSEGYDASREKKSSFSLTVTSAQKNEMAVFLCASSIRTGTYEQYFGPGTRLTVL.

In the case of this clone: The gene names given are mouse names. The sequenced fragment ends 3 residues before the CDR3 boundary, so the rest is inferred from the germline J gene. The chain is built from TRBV13-1 and TRBJ1-6; D remains unclear. TRBJ1-6 is an ORF, with its function uncertain. V lost 3 bases and J 6 bases, leaving 4 bases between the germline ends. This CDR3 has 12 amino acids. Looked up from germline, CDR1 is NSHNY and CDR2 is SYGAGN. CDR3 sequence: CASSALNSPLYF. The CDR3 bases that were read are TGTGCCAGCAGTGCCCTTAATTCGCCC.

The sample holds a few counts of this clone. Gene names are the mouse ones. Read coverage stops 4 residues before the CDR3 terminus; the germline J gene supplies the remainder. The V gene is TRBV5, the J gene TRBJ2-2; TRBD1 matches 7 bases. Germline loops: CDR1 LGHNA, CDR2 YNLKQL (reference sequence). The CDR3 runs 12 residues. CDR3: CASSRGQGQLYF. The CDR3 bases that were read are TGTGCCAGCAGCCGGGGACAGGGG.

A word on this clone: Gene and germline names: mouse. The read finishes 4 residues shy of the CDR3 end, and the germline J gene is used to complete it. The same CDR3 can be traced to other DNA sequences in this sample. The chain links TRBV1 to TRBJ1-2, with TRBD1 as a possible D gene (5 bases). The germline gives CDR1 NSQYPW, CDR2 LRSPGD (reference sequence). V dropped 3 bases and J dropped 2 bases, with 10 bases sitting between them. This CDR3 has 14 amino acids. The sequenced part of the CDR3 DNA is TGCACCTGCAGTGCCGGGGGGAGCAACTCC. This codes for CTCSAGGSNS. The complete CDR3 reads CTCSAGGSNSDYTF.